A selection of T cell receptor beta chains follows, all from one sample in a study of cytomegalovirus exposure and HLA in healthy donors. Produced via immunoSEQ multiplex PCR; TCRdb's table is partial and in-frame only. The data contain 150,000 to 200,000 clones, about four fifths of them seen just once; the ten biggest clones take up approximately 6.7%. What was sequenced was PBMCs. The receptors here all came from a young man in good health and CMV-seropositive. The CDR3 runs from the conserved cysteine through the conserved F or W.

J gene: TRBJ2-5; V gene: TRBV5-6; CDR3 length: 13; CDR3 protein: CASSFSVQETQYF
J gene: TRBJ2-1; V gene: TRBV5-1; CDR3 length: 19; CDR3 protein: CASSLWGPAGQKAAGEQFF
J gene: TRBJ1-2; V gene: TRBV11-2; CDR3 length: 13; CDR3 protein: CASSRRSPYGYTF
J gene: TRBJ2-5; V gene: TRBV7-2; CDR3 length: 16; CDR3 protein: CASCLVTGGGRGTQYF
J gene: TRBJ2-1; V gene: TRBV2; CDR3 length: 15; CDR3 protein: CASSEAWAGAVEQFF
J gene: TRBJ1-6; V gene: TRBV7-8; CDR3 length: 17; CDR3 protein: CASSGGTVGSYNSPLHF
J gene: TRBJ1-2; V gene: TRBV6-5; CDR3 length: 14; CDR3 protein: CASSRTTGSYGYTF
J gene: TRBJ2-7; V gene: TRBV11-2; CDR3 length: 15; CDR3 protein: CASSSGTGGSYEQYF
J gene: TRBJ1-4; V gene: TRBV7-9; CDR3 length: 15; CDR3 protein: CASSPSQGAGEKLFF
J gene: TRBJ1-2; V gene: TRBV30; CDR3 length: 14; CDR3 protein: CAWSGRVQGYGYTF
J gene: TRBJ2-3; V gene: TRBV4-2; CDR3 length: 16; CDR3 protein: CASSQDLAGRGMTQYF
J gene: TRBJ2-1; V gene: TRBV18; CDR3 length: 14; CDR3 protein: CASSRGGLGNEQFF
J gene: TRBJ1-5; V gene: TRBV5-6; CDR3 length: 16; CDR3 protein: CASSSSSWDRDQPQHF
J gene: TRBJ1-1; V gene: TRBV6-1; CDR3 length: 15; CDR3 protein: CASRVLGTVNTEAFF
J gene: TRBJ1-6; V gene: TRBV5-6; CDR3 length: 15; CDR3 protein: CASSTPGTYNSPLHF
J gene: TRBJ1-2; V gene: TRBV7-9; CDR3 length: 16; CDR3 protein: CASSLGGRGTNYGYTF
J gene: TRBJ2-7; V gene: TRBV7-2; CDR3 length: 14; CDR3 protein: CASSLGGGPYEQYF